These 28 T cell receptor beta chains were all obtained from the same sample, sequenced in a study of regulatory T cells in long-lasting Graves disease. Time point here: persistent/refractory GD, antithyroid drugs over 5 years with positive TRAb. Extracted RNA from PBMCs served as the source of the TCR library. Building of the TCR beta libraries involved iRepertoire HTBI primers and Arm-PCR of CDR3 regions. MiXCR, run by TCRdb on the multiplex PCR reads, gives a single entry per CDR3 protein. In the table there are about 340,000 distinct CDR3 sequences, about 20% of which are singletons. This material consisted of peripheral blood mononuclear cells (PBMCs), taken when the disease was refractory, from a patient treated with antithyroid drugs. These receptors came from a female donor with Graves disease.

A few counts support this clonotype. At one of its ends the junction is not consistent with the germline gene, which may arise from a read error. CDR3 loop: CASSRQGTGGREAQYF. Here the CDR3 DNA reads TGTGCCAGCAGCCGCCAAGGGACAGGGGGACGAGAGGCCCAGTACTTC. The chain employs TRBV2 and TRBJ2-5, with 11 positions matching TRBD1. The CDR3 has 16 amino acids. Germline CDR1 is SNHLY and CDR2 is FYNNEI.

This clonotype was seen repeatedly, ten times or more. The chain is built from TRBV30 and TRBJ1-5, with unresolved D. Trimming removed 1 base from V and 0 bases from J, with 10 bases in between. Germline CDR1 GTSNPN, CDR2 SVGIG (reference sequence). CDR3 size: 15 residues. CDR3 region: CAWSEGLNSNQPQHF. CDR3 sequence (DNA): TGTGCCTGGAGTGAGGGCTTGAATAGCAATCAGCCCCAGCATTTT.

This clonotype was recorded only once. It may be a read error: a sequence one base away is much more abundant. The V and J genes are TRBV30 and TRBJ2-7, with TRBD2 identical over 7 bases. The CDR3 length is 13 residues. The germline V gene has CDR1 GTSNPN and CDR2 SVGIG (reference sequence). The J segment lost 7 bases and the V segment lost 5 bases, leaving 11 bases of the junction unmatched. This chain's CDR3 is CAWGEFGGGEQYF. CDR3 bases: TGTGCCTGGGGCGAATTCGGCGGGGGAGAGCAGTACTTC.

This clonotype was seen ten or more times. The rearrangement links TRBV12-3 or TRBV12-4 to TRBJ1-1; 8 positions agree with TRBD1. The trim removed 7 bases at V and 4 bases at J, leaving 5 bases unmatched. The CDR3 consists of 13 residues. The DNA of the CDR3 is TGTGCCAGCACCTCAGGACAGGGCACTGAAGCTTTCTTT. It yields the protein CASTSGQGTEAFF.

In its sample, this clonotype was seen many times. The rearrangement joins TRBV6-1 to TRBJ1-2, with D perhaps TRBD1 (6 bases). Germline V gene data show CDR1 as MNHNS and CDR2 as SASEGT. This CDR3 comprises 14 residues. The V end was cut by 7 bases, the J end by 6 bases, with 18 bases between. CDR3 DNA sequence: TGTGCCAGCATCCCAGCGGGGGGCGGTCATGGCTACACCTTC. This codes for CASIPAGGGHGYTF.

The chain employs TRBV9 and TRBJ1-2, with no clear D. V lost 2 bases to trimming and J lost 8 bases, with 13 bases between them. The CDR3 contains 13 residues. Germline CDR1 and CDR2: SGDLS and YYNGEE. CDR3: CASSVDGRWGYTF. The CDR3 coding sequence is TGTGCCAGCAGCGTCGACGGGCGGTGGGGCTACACCTTC.

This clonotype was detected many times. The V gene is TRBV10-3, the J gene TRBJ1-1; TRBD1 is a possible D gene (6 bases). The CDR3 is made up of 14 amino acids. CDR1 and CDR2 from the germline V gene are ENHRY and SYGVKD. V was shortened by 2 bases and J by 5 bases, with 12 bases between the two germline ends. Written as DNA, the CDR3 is TGTGCCATCAGTGAGGGGGGGGCTCGAACTGAAGCTTTCTTT. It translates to CAISEGGARTEAFF.

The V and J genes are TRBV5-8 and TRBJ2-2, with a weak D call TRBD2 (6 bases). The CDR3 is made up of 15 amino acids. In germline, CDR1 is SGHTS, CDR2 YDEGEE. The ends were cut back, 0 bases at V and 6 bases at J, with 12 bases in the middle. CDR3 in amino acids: CASSLGLGEAGELFF. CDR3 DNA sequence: TGTGCCAGCAGCTTGGGGCTTGGGGAGGCCGGGGAGCTGTTTTTT.

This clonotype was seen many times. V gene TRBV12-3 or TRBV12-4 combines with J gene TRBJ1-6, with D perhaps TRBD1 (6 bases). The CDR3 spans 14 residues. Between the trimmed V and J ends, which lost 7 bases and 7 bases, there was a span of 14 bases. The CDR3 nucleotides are TGTGCCAGCACCTGGGGGGGCTCGAATTCACCCCTCCACTTT. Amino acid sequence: CASTWGGSNSPLHF.

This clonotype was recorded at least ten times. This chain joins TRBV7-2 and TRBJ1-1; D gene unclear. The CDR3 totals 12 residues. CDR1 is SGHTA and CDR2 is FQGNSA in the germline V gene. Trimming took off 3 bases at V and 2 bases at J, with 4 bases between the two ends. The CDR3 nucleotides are TGTGCCAGCAGCTTCACTAACACTGAAGCTTTCTTT. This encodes CASSFTNTEAFF. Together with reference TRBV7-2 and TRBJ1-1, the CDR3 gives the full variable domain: GAGVSQSPSNKVTEKGKDVELRCDPISGHTALYWYRQSLGQGLEFLIYFQGNSAPDKSGLPSDRFSAERTGGSVSTLTIQRTQQEDSAVYLCASSFTNTEAFFGQGTRLTVV.

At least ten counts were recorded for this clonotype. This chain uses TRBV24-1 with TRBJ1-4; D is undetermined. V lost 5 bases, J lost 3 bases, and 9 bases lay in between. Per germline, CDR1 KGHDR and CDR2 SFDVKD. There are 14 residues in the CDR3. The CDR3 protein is CATSANEANEKLFF. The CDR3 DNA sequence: TGTGCCACCAGTGCTAACGAAGCTAATGAAAAACTGTTTTTT.

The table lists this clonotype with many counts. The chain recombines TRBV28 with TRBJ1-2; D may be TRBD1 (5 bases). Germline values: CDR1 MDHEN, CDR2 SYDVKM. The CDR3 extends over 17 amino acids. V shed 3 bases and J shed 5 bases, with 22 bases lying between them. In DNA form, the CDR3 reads TGTGCCAGCAGTTTCCCACAGGTTGAGGTACGGTGGTATGGCTACACCTTC. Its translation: CASSFPQVEVRWYGYTF.

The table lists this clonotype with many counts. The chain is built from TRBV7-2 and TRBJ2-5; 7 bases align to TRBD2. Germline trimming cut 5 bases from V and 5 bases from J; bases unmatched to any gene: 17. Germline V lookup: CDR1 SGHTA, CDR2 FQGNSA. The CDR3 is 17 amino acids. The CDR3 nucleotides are TGTGCCAGCAGCCGGGCCGGGACTATCCCTTCCACGGAGACCCAGTACTTC. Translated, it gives CASSRAGTIPSTETQYF.

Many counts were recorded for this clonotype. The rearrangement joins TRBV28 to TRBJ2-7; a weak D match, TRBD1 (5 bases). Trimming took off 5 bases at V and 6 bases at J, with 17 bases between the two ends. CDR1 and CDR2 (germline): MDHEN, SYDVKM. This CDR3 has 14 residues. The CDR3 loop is CASSPLFPRVEQYF. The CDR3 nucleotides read TGTGCCAGCAGTCCTCTCTTCCCCAGGGTCGAGCAGTACTTC.

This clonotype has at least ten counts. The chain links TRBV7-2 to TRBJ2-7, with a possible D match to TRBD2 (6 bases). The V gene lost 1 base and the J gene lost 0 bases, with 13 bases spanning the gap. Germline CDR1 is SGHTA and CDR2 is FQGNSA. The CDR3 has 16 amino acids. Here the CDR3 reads CASSLDVAGSSYEQYF. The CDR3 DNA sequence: TGTGCCAGCAGCTTAGACGTTGCGGGGAGCTCCTACGAGCAGTACTTC.

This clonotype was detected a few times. This CDR3 reads CASSQLPTGRMNTEAFF. The CDR3 DNA is TGCGCCAGCAGCCAACTTCCGACAGGGCGTATGAACACTGAAGCTTTCTTT. This chain joins TRBV4-1 and TRBJ1-1, with 7 bases fitting TRBD1. V lost 2 bases and J lost 0; bases outside the gene matches: 9. Germline V gene lookup returns CDR1 MGHRA and CDR2 YSYEKL. The CDR3 has 17 residues.

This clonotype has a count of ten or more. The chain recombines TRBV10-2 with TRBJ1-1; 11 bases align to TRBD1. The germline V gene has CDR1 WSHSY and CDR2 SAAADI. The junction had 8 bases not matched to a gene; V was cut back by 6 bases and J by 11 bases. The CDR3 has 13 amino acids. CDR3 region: CASRPGTGGRAFF. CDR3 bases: TGCGCCAGCAGACCCGGGACAGGGGGACGCGCTTTCTTT.

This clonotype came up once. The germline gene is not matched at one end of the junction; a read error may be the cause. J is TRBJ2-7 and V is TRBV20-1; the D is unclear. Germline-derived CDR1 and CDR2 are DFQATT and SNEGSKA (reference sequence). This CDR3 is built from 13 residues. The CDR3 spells CSASQGNLRERYF. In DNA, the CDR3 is TGCAGTGCTAGTCAAGGGAACCTACGAGAGCGGTACTTC.

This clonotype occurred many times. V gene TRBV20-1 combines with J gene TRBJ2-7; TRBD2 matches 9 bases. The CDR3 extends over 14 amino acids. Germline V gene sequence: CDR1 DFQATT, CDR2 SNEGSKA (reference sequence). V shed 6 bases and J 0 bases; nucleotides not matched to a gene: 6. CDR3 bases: TGCAGTGCGATTAGCGGGAGCAGCTCCTACGAGCAGTACTTC. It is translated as CSAISGSSSYEQYF.

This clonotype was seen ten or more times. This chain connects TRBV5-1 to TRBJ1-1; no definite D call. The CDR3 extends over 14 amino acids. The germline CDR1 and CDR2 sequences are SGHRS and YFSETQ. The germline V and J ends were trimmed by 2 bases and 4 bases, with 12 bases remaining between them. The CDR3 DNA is TGCGCCAGCAGCTTAGAGGGTGGGAGCACTGAAGCTTTCTTT. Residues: CASSLEGGSTEAFF.

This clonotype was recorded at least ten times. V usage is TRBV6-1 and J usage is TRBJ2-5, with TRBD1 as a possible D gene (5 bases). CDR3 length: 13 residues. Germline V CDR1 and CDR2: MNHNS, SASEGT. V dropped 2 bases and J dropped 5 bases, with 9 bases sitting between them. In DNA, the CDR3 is TGTGCCAGCAGTGAACAGGGTGGGGAGACCCAGTACTTC. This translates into CASSEQGGETQYF.

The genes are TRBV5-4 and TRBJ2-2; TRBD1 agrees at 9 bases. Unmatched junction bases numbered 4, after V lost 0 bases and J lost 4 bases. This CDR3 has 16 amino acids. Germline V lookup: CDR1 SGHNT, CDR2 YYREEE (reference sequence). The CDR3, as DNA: TGTGCCAGCAGCTTGGGGGGGACAGGGCCCACCGGGGAGCTGTTTTTT. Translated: CASSLGGTGPTGELFF.

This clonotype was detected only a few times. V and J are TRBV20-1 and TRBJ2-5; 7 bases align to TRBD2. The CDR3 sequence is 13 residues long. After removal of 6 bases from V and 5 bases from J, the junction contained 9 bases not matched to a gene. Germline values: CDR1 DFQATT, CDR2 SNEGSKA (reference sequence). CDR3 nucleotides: TGCAGTGCGGGGGGGGTATTCCAGGAGACCCAGTACTTC. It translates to CSAGGVFQETQYF.

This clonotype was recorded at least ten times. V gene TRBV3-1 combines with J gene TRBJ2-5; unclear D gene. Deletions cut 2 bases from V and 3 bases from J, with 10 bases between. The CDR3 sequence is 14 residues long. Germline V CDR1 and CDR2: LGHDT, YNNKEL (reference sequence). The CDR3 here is CASSQSEVEETQYF. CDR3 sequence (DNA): TGTGCCAGCAGCCAATCCGAGGTGGAAGAGACCCAGTACTTC.

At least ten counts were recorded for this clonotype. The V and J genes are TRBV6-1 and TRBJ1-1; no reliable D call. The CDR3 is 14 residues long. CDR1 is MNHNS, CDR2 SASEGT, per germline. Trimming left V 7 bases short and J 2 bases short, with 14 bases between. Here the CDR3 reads CASTYRGGNTEAFF. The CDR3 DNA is TGTGCCAGCACGTATCGGGGAGGAAACACTGAAGCTTTCTTT.

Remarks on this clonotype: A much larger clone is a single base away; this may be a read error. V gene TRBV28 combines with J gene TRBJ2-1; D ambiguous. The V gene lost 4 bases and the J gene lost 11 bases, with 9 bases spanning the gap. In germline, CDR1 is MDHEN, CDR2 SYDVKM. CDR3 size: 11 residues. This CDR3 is CASSSPTQQFF. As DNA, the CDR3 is TGTGCCAGCAGTTCCCCTACGCAGCAGTTCTTC.

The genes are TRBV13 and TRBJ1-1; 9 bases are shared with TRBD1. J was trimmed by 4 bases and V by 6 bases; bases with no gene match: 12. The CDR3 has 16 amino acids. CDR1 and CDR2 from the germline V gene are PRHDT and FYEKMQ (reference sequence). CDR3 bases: TGTGCCAGCAGTATCGGACAGGGGAGGGGATCCACTGAAGCTTTCTTT. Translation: CASSIGQGRGSTEAFF.

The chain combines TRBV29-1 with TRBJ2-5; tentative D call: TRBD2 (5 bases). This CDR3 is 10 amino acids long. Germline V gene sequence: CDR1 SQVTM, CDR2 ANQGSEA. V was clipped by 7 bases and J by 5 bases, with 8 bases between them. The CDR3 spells CSAWEETQYF. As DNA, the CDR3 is TGCAGCGCCTGGGAGGAGACCCAGTACTTC.